This TCR beta chain originates from a study of Ad26.COV2.S vaccination and SARS-CoV-2 variants. Study results and limitations: Substantial breadth was reported for post-vaccination spike-specific CD8+ and CD4+ T cells. Those who received vaccine or placebo ended up with similar non-spike TCR breadth. Spike-specific TCR breadth ran higher among vaccine recipients than placebo recipients.

Germline V lookup: CDR1 SGDLS, CDR2 YYNGEE. Deletions cut 4 bases from V and 1 base from J, with 11 bases between. CDR3 length: 15 residues. Some clones are missing from TCRdb's copy, which holds only in-frame ones; the method was immunoSEQ multiplex PCR. The sample records about 430,000 clones, approximately 90% being singletons. To note about this clone: Its antigen remains unknown.

Treatment meaning: over 15 received Ad26.COV2.S at low or high dose, single or two shots; roughly five received placebo; per-sample allocation not given. It was on day 63 after the first vaccine or placebo injection that samples were taken. Boston supplied an adult donor aged 18-55 years. The clonotype originates from a person between 18 and 65 years old who received the Ad26.COV2.S COVID-19 vaccine or a placebo. This chain uses TRBV9 with TRBJ2-2; D might be TRBD2 (5 bases). The starting material was peripheral blood, obtained in a trial of Ad26.COV2.S vaccine versus placebo. This CDR3 is CASSREIMNTGELFF. CDR3 coding DNA: TGTGCCAGCAGCAGGGAGATAATGAACACCGGGGAGCTGTTTTTT.